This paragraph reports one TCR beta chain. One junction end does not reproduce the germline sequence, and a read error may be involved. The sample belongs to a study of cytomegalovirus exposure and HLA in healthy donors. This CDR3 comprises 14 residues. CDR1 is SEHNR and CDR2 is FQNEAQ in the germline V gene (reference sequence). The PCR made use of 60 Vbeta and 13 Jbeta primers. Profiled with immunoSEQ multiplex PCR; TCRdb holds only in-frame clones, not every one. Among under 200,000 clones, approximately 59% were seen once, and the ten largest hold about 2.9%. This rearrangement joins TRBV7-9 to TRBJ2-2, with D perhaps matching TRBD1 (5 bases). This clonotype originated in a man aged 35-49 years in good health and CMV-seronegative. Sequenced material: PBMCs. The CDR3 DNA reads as TGTTCCAGCAGCAGTGACAGTGACACCGGGGAGCTGTTTTTT. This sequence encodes CSSSSDSDTGELFF.